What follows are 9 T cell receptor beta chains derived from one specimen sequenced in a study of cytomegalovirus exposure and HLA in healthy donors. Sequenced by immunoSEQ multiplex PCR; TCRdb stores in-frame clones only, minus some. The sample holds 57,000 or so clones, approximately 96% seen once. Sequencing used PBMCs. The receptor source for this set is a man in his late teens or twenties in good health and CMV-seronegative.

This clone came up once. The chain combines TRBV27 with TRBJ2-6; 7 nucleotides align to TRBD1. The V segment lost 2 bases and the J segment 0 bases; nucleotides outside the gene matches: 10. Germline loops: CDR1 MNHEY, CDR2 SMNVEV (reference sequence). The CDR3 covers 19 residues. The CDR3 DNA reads TGTGCCAGCAGTTTACATTCGGGACAGCCCCTCTCTGGGGCCAACGTCCTGACTTTC. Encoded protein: CASSLHSGQPLSGANVLTF. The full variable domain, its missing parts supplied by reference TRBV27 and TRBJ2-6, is EAQVTQNPRYLITVTGKKLTVTCSQNMNHEYMSWYRQDPGLGLRQIYYSMNVEVTDKGDVPEGYKVSRKEKRNFPLILESPSPNQTSLYFCASSLHSGQPLSGANVLTFGAGSRLTVL.

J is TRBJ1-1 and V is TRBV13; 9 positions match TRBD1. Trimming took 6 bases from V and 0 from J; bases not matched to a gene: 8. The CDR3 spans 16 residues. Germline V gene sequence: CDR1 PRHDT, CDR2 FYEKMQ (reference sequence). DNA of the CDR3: TGTGCCAGCAGTTGGACAGGGGAGGGGATGAACACTGAAGCTTTCTTT. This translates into CASSWTGEGMNTEAFF. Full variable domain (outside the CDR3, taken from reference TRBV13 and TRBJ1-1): AAGVIQSPRHLIKEKRETATLKCYPIPRHDTVYWYQQGPGQDPQFLISFYEKMQSDKGSIPDRFSAQQFSDYHSELNMSSLELGDSALYFCASSWTGEGMNTEAFFGQGTRLTVV.

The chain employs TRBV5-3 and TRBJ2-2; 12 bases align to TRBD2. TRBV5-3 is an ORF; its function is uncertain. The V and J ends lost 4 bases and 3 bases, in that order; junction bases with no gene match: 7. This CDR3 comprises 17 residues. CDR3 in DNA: TGTGCCAGAAGCGCTAGCGGGAGGGCCTTAGACACCGGGGAGCTGTTTTTT. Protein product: CARSASGRALDTGELFF.

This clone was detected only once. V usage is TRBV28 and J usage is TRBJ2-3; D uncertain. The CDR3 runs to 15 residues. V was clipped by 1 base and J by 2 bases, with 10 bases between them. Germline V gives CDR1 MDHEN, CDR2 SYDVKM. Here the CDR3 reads CASSLYPGVTDTQYF. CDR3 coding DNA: TGTGCCAGCAGTTTATATCCAGGCGTCACAGATACGCAGTATTTT.

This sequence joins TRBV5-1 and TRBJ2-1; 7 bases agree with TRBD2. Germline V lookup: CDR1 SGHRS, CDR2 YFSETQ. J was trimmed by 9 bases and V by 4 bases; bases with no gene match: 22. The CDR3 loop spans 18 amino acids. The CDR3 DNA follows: TGCGCCAGCAGCGCAATAGGTGGTATGGGACTATTGTCGAGTGAGCAGTTCTTC. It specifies CASSAIGGMGLLSSEQFF.

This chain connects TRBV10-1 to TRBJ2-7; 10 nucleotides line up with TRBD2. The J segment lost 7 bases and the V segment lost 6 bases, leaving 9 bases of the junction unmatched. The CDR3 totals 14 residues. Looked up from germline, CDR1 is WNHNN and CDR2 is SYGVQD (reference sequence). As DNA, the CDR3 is TGCGCCAGCAGAAAGCTAGCGGGAGAAGGAGAGCAGTACTTC. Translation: CASRKLAGEGEQYF.

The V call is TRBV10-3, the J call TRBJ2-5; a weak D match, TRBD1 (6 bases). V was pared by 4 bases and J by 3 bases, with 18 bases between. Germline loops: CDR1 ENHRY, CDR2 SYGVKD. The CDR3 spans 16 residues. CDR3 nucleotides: TGTGCCATCAGTGGGATTCCGGGACACGGAGAAGAGACCCAGTACTTC. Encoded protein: CAISGIPGHGEETQYF.

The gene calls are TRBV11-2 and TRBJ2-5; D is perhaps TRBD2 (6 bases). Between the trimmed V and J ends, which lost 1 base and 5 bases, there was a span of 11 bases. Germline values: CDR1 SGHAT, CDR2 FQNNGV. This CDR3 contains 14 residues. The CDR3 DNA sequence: TGTGCCAGCAGCTTAGGGGAGGAGGGGGAGACCCAGTACTTC. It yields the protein CASSLGEEGETQYF.

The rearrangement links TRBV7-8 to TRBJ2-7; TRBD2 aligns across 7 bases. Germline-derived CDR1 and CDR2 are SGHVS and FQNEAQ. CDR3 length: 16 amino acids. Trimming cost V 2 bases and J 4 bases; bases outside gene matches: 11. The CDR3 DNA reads TGTGCCAGCAGCTTAACGGGACTAAGAAGGAGATACGAGCAGTACTTC. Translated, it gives CASSLTGLRRRYEQYF.